The clone carrying this T cell receptor beta chain was seen a few times. Its antigen is not identified. The data were taken from a study of T-cell reconstitution after alpha-beta-depleted transplantation in children. The study, taken as a whole, reports: In patients about two months after transplant, alpha-beta T cells reportedly arose from several hundred expanded graft clones. T cells produced anew were the main source of T-cell counts and diversity one year after transplant.

TCRbeta library preparation incorporated unique molecular identifiers. One entry per CDR3 protein, called by TCRdb with MiXCR from the PCR reads. This sample has over 200,000 distinct CDR3 sequences, with roughly 18% found just once. CDR3 length: 15 residues. The V end lost 2 bases, the J end lost 5 bases, and 16 bases lay between the germline ends. From germline, CDR1 is MNHEY and CDR2 SVGAGI. The sequencing used PBMCs, mostly from graft donor cells, collected 360 days after TCRalphabeta/CD19-depleted stem cell transplant. The chain links TRBV6-5 to TRBJ2-7, with a weak D call TRBD1 (8 bases). The TCR was taken from a male patient aged 2 to 9 who had a stem cell transplant for acute lymphoblastic leukemia, so the T cells may come from the graft donor. CDR3 in DNA: TGTGCCAGCAGTTACGGGGGGGACAGGCTGCACGAGCAGTACTTC. Its protein product is CASSYGGDRLHEQYF.